This T cell receptor beta chain derives from a study of OX40 agonist ivuxolimab in advanced cancers. Study-wide background: Ivuxolimab, an antibody acting as an agonist of OX40 (CD134), was used to treat patients. Patients were dosed intravenously with ivuxolimab at 0.01 to 10 mg/kg every 2 weeks.

V shed 0 bases and J shed 4 bases, with 7 bases lying between them. CDR1 is LGHNA and CDR2 is YSLEER in the germline V gene. The CDR3 has 13 residues. Notes on the study in general: Clones of CD4+ and CD8+ blood T cells grew by week 6 at doses of 0.1 to 3.0 mg/kg. Expanded clones were, on average, more numerous among CD8+ T cells than CD4+.

For this clone: Its antigen is still unknown.

Sequencing used immunoSEQ multiplex PCR; TCRdb keeps in-frame clones, though not all of them. Among roughly 28,000 clones listed, roughly nine tenths were seen once. The source is an adult with an advanced solid tumor such as melanoma, head and neck, liver or kidney cancer. The V call is TRBV4-3, the J call TRBJ2-7; tentatively, D is TRBD2 (5 bases). Sequenced material: CD4+ or CD8+ T cells sorted from blood, taken in a trial of the OX40 agonist ivuxolimab. The CDR3 DNA reads TGCGCCAGCAGCCAAGATCGGGGATACGAGCAGTACTTC. Protein: CASSQDRGYEQYF.